Following are 5 T cell receptor beta chains from one sample sequenced in a study of T-cell memory formation after mild COVID-19. Via MiXCR, TCRdb re-called the 5' RACE reads, giving one row per CDR3 protein. Of 250,000 to 400,000 distinct CDR3 sequences in the sample, approximately 15% are singletons; the top ten hold approximately 22%. The specimen sequenced was PBMCs or a T cell subset sorted from them (not recorded which). These receptors all stem from a man between 18 and 35 years old who had mild COVID-19 (a few samples of this study predate the infection). Cell type and time point are not known.

This clonotype was detected a few times. The V and J genes are TRBV7-2 and TRBJ2-3; no reliable D call. Trimming took off 0 bases at V and 0 bases at J, with 10 bases between the two ends. The CDR3 consists of 16 residues. Germline V CDR1 and CDR2: SGHTA, FQGNSA. The chain's CDR3 is CASSLAGTTSTDTQYF. The CDR3 region has the DNA TGTGCCAGCAGCTTAGCGGGCACCACTAGCACAGATACGCAGTATTTT.

The J gene is TRBJ1-5, the V gene TRBV27; no clear D. The CDR3 consists of 14 residues. V lost 4 bases, J lost 2 bases, and 9 bases lay in between. Germline V gives CDR1 MNHEY, CDR2 SMNVEV (reference sequence). CDR3 DNA: TGTGCCAGCAGTTCTCCCTACGGCAATCAGCCCCAGCATTTT. It encodes CASSSPYGNQPQHF.

The V gene is TRBV7-9, the J gene TRBJ1-3; TRBD1 agrees at 7 bases. V shed 5 bases and J 0 bases; nucleotides not matched to a gene: 4. In germline, CDR1 is SEHNR, CDR2 FQNEAQ (reference sequence). The CDR3 runs 15 residues. CDR3 sequence (DNA): TGTGCCAGCAGCAGGGGACAGTTCTCTGGAAACACCATATATTTT. Translated: CASSRGQFSGNTIYF.

This clonotype was seen more than once but under ten times. The chain carries TRBV7-9 and TRBJ2-6; 11 bases are shared with TRBD1. The CDR3 loop spans 20 amino acids. V shed 4 bases and J 0 bases; nucleotides not matched to a gene: 11. In germline, CDR1 is SEHNR, CDR2 FQNEAQ (reference sequence). Here the CDR3 DNA reads TGTGCCAGCAGCTCCATTGGAGGGACAGGGGGAATCTCTGGGGCCAACGTCCTGACTTTC. Translated, it gives CASSSIGGTGGISGANVLTF.

Many counts were recorded for this clonotype. V usage is TRBV5-6 and J usage is TRBJ2-5, with a weak D call TRBD1 (5 bases). V shed 4 bases and J shed 4 bases, with 11 bases lying between them. This CDR3 contains 13 residues. In germline, CDR1 is SGHDT, CDR2 YYEEEE. In nucleotides, the CDR3 is TGTGCCAGCAGCGTATGGGGCGGAGAGACCCAGTACTTC. Amino acid sequence: CASSVWGGETQYF.